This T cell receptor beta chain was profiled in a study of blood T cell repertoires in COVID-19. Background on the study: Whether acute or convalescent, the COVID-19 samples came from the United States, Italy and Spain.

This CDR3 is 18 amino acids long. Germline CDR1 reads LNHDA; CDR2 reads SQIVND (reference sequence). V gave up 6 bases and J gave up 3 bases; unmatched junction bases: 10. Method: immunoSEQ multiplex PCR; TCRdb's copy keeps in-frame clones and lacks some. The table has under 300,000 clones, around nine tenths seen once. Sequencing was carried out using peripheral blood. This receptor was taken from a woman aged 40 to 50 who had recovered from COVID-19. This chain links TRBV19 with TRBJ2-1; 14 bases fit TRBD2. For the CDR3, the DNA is TGTGCCAGTAGCCCAGGGACTAGCGGGAGTTTGGGCTACAATGAGCAGTTCTTC. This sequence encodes CASSPGTSGSLGYNEQFF.